Listed here are 24 T cell receptor beta chains from one sample, sequenced in a study of T-cell reconstitution after alpha-beta-depleted transplantation in children. Preparing the TCRbeta library involved the use of unique molecular identifiers. In TCRdb, the PCR reads were re-called with MiXCR into one record per CDR3 protein. The sample shows about 460,000 distinct CDR3 sequences, over 9.5% of them seen only once. Sequenced material: PBMCs, taken before TCRalphabeta/CD19-depleted stem cell transplant. These receptors all stem from a child under 10 years old with inherited bone marrow failure, due to receive a stem cell transplant.

This clonotype was seen a handful of times. The V gene is TRBV24-1, the J gene TRBJ1-1, with D perhaps matching TRBD1 (5 bases). Germline loops: CDR1 KGHDR, CDR2 SFDVKD. V lost 6 bases and J 6 bases, leaving 13 bases between the germline ends. There are 13 residues in the CDR3. The CDR3 nucleotides read TGTGCCACCAGTTCTTTCAGGGTCCCTGAAGCTTTCTTT. It translates to CATSSFRVPEAFF.

This clonotype was counted many times. The genes are TRBV20-1 and TRBJ1-1, with D possibly matching TRBD1 (5 bases). The CDR3 is 15 residues long. CDR1 and CDR2 from the germline V gene are DFQATT and SNEGSKA (reference sequence). Trimming removed 2 bases from V and 1 base from J, with 14 bases in between. The CDR3 DNA reads TGCAGTGCTAGAATTTTAAATACAGGGAACACTGAAGCTTTCTTT. This sequence encodes CSARILNTGNTEAFF.

About this clonotype itself: The conserved closing phenylalanine or tryptophan is absent in this CDR3, likely reflecting a read error. V is TRBV5-1 and J is TRBJ2-7; 7 nucleotides agree with TRBD1. Germline V gene lookup returns CDR1 SGHRS and CDR2 YFSETQ. V dropped 4 bases and J dropped 7; count of bases not matched to a gene: 11. The CDR3 length is 14 residues. The CDR3 protein is CASSLDRVIREQYL. The CDR3 DNA reads as TGCGCCAGCAGCCTCGACAGGGTAATTCGGGAGCAGTACTTG.

CDR3 residues: CASSLSLGVPLHF. The CDR3 region has the DNA TGTGCCAGCAGCCTTTCGCTCGGGGTCCCCCTCCACTTT. V gene TRBV25-1 combines with J gene TRBJ1-6; unclear D gene. Between the trimmed V and J ends, which lost 6 bases and 13 bases, there was a span of 16 bases. This CDR3 comprises 13 residues. CDR1 is MGHDK, CDR2 SYGVNS, per germline.

This clonotype was detected only a few times. The V and J genes are TRBV13 and TRBJ1-2, with 9 positions matching TRBD1. V lost 4 bases to trimming and J lost 8 bases; unmatched junction nucleotides: 5. The CDR3 spans 13 residues. The germline V gene has CDR1 PRHDT and CDR2 FYEKMQ (reference sequence). CDR3 nucleotides: TGTGCCAGCAGCTCCGGGACAGGGTGGGGCTACACCTTC. It translates to CASSSGTGWGYTF. Complete variable domain (other parts from reference TRBV13 and TRBJ1-2): AAGVIQSPRHLIKEKRETATLKCYPIPRHDTVYWYQQGPGQDPQFLISFYEKMQSDKGSIPDRFSAQQFSDYHSELNMSSLELGDSALYFCASSSGTGWGYTFGSGTRLTVV.

This clonotype was observed at least ten times. The chain uses TRBV21-1 and TRBJ2-7; the D call TRBD2 from the table was never checked on the DNA. TRBV21-1 is termed a pseudogene. CDR3 length: 17 residues. The CDR3, as DNA: TGTGCCAGCAGCACCTCCCTCCCGGGGACTACCCACTACGAGCAGTACTTC. Translating gives CASSTSLPGTTHYEQYF.

On this clonotype itself: A read error is possible here, since a much larger clone lies one base away. The conserved closing phenylalanine or tryptophan is absent in this CDR3, likely reflecting a read error. This rearrangement joins TRBV6-2 or TRBV6-3 to TRBJ2-2; D uncertain. CDR1 is MNHEY and CDR2 is SVGEGT in the germline V gene. The V end lost 5 bases, the J end lost 8 bases, and 9 bases lay between the germline ends. The CDR3 extends over 12 amino acids. The CDR3 sequence is CASSTAAGELFL. DNA of the CDR3: TGTGCCAGCAGTACCGCGGCGGGGGAGCTGTTTCTT.

About this clonotype: A much bigger clone sits one base away, suggesting this may be a read error. The CDR3 region has the DNA TGTGCCACCAGCAGAGCCCTTGGGCGGATACTCACAGATACGCAGTATTTT. Its protein is CATSRALGRILTDTQYF. The chain joins TRBV15 to TRBJ2-3; D unclear. The CDR3 loop spans 17 amino acids. Germline V gene sequence: CDR1 LNHNV, CDR2 YYDKDF (reference sequence). V was pared by 1 base and J by 2 bases, with 16 bases between.

The chain couples TRBV29-1 to TRBJ2-5; D tentatively reads TRBD1 or TRBD2 (6 bases each). The CDR3 spans 12 residues. Looked up from germline, CDR1 is SQVTM and CDR2 is ANQGSEA. The germline V and J ends were trimmed by 4 bases and 5 bases, with 11 bases remaining between them. This CDR3 reads CSVVRGRETQYF. The DNA of the CDR3 is TGCAGCGTTGTCCGGGGGCGGGAGACCCAGTACTTC.

This clonotype was recorded many times. The chain carries TRBV7-2 and TRBJ2-7; maybe TRBD2 (6 bases). CDR3 length equals 15 residues. CDR1 SGHTA and CDR2 FQGNSA come from the germline V gene. Trimming removed 0 bases at V and 4 bases at J, with 13 bases between. CDR3 residues: CASSLAYVGGYEQYF. The CDR3 DNA reads as TGTGCCAGCAGCTTAGCTTATGTGGGAGGTTACGAGCAGTACTTC.

This chain connects TRBV27 to TRBJ2-7, with 12 positions matching TRBD2. Per germline, CDR1 MNHEY and CDR2 SMNVEV (reference sequence). The CDR3 totals 16 residues. With 3 bases clipped from V and 4 bases from J, the junction kept 7 bases outside the gene matches. The CDR3 is CASSFWLAGGPYEQYF. The CDR3 bases are TGTGCCAGCAGTTTTTGGCTAGCGGGAGGGCCGTACGAGCAGTACTTC.

This clonotype has a count of ten or more. The chain is built from TRBV6-5 and TRBJ2-6; D not resolved. Between the trimmed V and J ends, which lost 2 bases and 3 bases, there was a span of 8 bases. The germline V gene encodes CDR1 MNHEY and CDR2 SVGAGI. The CDR3 has 15 amino acids. CDR3 in amino acids: CASSYTQVGANVLTF. The CDR3 DNA reads as TGTGCCAGCAGTTACACGCAGGTTGGGGCCAACGTCCTGACTTTC.

This clonotype showed up many times. V gene TRBV29-1 combines with J gene TRBJ1-2; 7 bases line up with TRBD1. Germline V gene sequence: CDR1 SQVTM, CDR2 ANQGSEA. The ends lost 3 bases at V and 7 bases at J; junction bases unmatched: 8. The CDR3 runs 13 residues. The DNA of the CDR3 is TGCAGCGTTGACGAGGGGGCGAGCGGTGGCTACACCTTC. This translates into CSVDEGASGGYTF. Variable domain in full (rest from reference TRBV29-1 and TRBJ1-2): SAVISQKPSRDICQRGTSLTIQCQVDSQVTMMFWYRQQPGQSLTLIATANQGSEATYESGFVIDKFPISRPNLTFSTLTVSNMSPEDSSIYLCSVDEGASGGYTFGSGTRLTVV.

This clonotype came up a few times. The chain is built from TRBV19 and TRBJ1-5; 8 positions agree with TRBD1. CDR3 size: 16 residues. The V gene end was trimmed by 3 bases and the J gene end by 6 bases; junction bases not matched to a gene: 10. The V gene's germline CDR1 is LNHDA and CDR2 SQIVND (reference sequence). CDR3 region: CASSIGTRGTGQPQHF. The CDR3 coding sequence is TGTGCCAGTAGTATTGGTACACGAGGGACAGGTCAGCCCCAGCATTTT.

V is TRBV9 and J is TRBJ2-2, with D hard to call. There are 12 residues in the CDR3. Trimming took 0 bases from V and 7 from J, leaving 4 bases between them. In germline, CDR1 is SGDLS, CDR2 YYNGEE. CDR3 sequence: CASSVDSGELFF. CDR3 DNA: TGTGCCAGCAGCGTAGATAGCGGGGAGCTGTTTTTT.

This clonotype has a count of ten or more. V gene TRBV29-1 combines with J gene TRBJ1-2; TRBD1 aligns across 8 bases. The V and J ends lost 6 bases and 4 bases, in that order; junction bases with no gene match: 13. Germline-derived CDR1 and CDR2 are SQVTM and ANQGSEA. The CDR3 consists of 15 residues. CDR3 nucleotide sequence: TGCAGCGTCCCTAGGGCGGACGACAGGGGCTATGGCTACACCTTC. Translating gives CSVPRADDRGYGYTF.

This clonotype has ten or more counts. This rearrangement joins TRBV30 to TRBJ2-2; D possibly corresponds to TRBD1 (6 bases). From germline, CDR1 is GTSNPN and CDR2 SVGIG (reference sequence). Trimming shortened V by 5 bases and J by 4 bases, and 14 bases separated the two germline ends. There are 14 residues in the CDR3. As DNA, the CDR3 is TGTGCCTGGTACCCTGACAGGTTCACCGGGGAGCTGTTTTTT. Its protein is CAWYPDRFTGELFF.

This clonotype showed up many times. The chain recombines TRBV29-1 with TRBJ2-7; D might be TRBD1 (6 bases). The CDR3 runs 11 residues. V lost 2 bases and J 7 bases, leaving 9 bases between the germline ends. The germline V gene has CDR1 SQVTM and CDR2 ANQGSEA. The CDR3 region is CSVETQGEQYF. The CDR3 coding sequence is TGCAGCGTTGAAACCCAGGGGGAGCAGTACTTC.

This clonotype came up many times. CDR3 sequence reads: CASGPEAFF. Here the CDR3 DNA reads TGTGCCAGCGGCCCTGAAGCTTTCTTT. This chain uses TRBV19 with TRBJ1-1; D is undetermined. Trimming took off 9 bases at V and 6 bases at J, with 5 bases between the two ends. CDR3 size: 9 residues. In germline, CDR1 is LNHDA, CDR2 SQIVND (reference sequence). Full variable domain (outside the CDR3, taken from reference TRBV19 and TRBJ1-1): DGGITQSPKYLFRKEGQNVTLSCEQNLNHDAMYWYRQDPGQGLRLIYYSQIVNDFQKGDIAEGYSVSREKKESFPLTVTSAQKNPTAFYLCASGPEAFFGQGTRLTVV.

This chain uses TRBV6-2 or TRBV6-3 with TRBJ2-2; D call uncertain. V was shortened by 0 bases and J by 0 bases, with 2 bases between the two germline ends. Germline values: CDR1 MNHEY, CDR2 SVGEGT. This CDR3 is 14 amino acids long. CDR3 sequence (DNA): TGTGCCAGCAGTTACTCTTCGAACACCGGGGAGCTGTTTTTT. Its translation: CASSYSSNTGELFF.

The chain links TRBV5-1 to TRBJ1-1; D may be TRBD1 (6 bases). Germline V CDR1 and CDR2: SGHRS, YFSETQ. The CDR3 has 16 residues. The ends were cut back, 1 base at V and 6 bases at J, with 19 bases in the middle. CDR3 amino acids: CASSLRTGLMRAEAFF. The CDR3 DNA follows: TGCGCCAGCAGCTTGCGAACAGGGCTAATGCGGGCTGAAGCTTTCTTT.

This clonotype was counted many times. The chain employs TRBV29-1 and TRBJ2-7; tentative D call: TRBD1 (8 bases). CDR1 is SQVTM, CDR2 ANQGSEA, per germline. The CDR3 has 12 amino acids. V was cut by 6 bases and J by 4 bases, with 13 bases left in between. CDR3 loop: CSVQQGGYEQYF. CDR3 nucleotide sequence: TGCAGCGTACAACAGGGGGGGTACGAGCAGTACTTC.

This clonotype came up many times. This rearrangement joins TRBV7-9 to TRBJ2-1; no firm D call. Germline CDR1 reads SEHNR; CDR2 reads FQNEAQ (reference sequence). V dropped 2 bases and J dropped 3 bases, with 5 bases sitting between them. The CDR3 covers 13 residues. The CDR3 sequence is CASSLLRYNEQFF. The DNA of the CDR3 is TGTGCCAGCAGCTTACTTCGCTACAATGAGCAGTTCTTC.

The sample holds many counts of this clonotype. V gene TRBV7-2 combines with J gene TRBJ2-7; TRBD1 might be the D (6 bases). Germline CDR1 reads SGHTA; CDR2 reads FQGNSA. The CDR3 has 14 amino acids. V shed 4 bases and J shed 6 bases, with 16 bases lying between them. The CDR3 nucleotides read TGTGCCAGCAGCTCAGGGGTAGGCTTTTTCGAGCAGTACTTC. Its protein is CASSSGVGFFEQYF.